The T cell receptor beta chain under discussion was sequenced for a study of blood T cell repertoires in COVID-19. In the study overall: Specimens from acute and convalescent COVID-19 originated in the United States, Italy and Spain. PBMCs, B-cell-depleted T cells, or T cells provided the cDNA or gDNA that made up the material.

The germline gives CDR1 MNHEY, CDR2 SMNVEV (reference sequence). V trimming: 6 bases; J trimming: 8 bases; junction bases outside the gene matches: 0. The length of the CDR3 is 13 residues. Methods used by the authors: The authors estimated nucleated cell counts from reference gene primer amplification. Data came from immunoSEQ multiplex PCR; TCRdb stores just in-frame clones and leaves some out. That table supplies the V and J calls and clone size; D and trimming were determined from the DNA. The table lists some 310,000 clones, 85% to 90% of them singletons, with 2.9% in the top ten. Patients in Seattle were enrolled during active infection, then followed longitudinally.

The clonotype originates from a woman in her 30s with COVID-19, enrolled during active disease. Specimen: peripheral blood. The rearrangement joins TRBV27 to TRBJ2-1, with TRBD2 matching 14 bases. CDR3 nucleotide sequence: TGTGCCAGCAGGACTAGCGGGAGGGATGAGCAGTTCTTC. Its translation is CASRTSGRDEQFF.